This T cell receptor beta chain originates from a study of siplizumab effects on memory and regulatory T cells. Turning to this clone: Its target is unknown.

The study, taken as a whole, reports: Naive T cells, seemingly more diverse than memory cells, seemed major alloresponse contributors.

Sequencing used immunoSEQ multiplex PCR; TCRdb keeps in-frame clones, though not all of them. The sample shows just over 40,000 clones, roughly 90% of them seen only once. V trimming: 5 bases; J trimming: 2 bases; junction bases outside the gene matches: 2. Germline V lookup: CDR1 SGHAT, CDR2 FQNNGV. The CDR3 loop spans 13 amino acids. Sequencing was carried out using naive CD4+ T cells sorted from blood. The chain employs TRBV11-2 and TRBJ2-7; 8 bases are shared with TRBD2. The receptor's source is a human donor in good health. DNA of the CDR3: TGTGCCAGCAGCCAGGGACTAGCCTACGAGCAGTACTTC. It yields the protein CASSQGLAYEQYF.